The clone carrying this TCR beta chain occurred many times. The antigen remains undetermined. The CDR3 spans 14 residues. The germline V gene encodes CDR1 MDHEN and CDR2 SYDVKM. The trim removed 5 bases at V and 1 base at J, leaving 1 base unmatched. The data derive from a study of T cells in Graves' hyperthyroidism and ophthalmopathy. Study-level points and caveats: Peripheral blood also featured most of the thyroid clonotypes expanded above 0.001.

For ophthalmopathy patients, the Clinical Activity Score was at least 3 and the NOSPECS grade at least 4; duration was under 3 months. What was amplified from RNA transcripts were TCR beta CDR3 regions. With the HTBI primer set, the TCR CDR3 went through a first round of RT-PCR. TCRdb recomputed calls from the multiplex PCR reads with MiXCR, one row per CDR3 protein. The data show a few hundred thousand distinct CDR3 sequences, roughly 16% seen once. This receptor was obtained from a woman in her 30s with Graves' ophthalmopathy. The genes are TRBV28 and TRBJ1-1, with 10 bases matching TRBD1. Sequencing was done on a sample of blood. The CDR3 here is CASSRTGGNTEAFF. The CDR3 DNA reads TGTGCCAGCAGTCGGACAGGGGGGAACACTGAAGCTTTCTTT.